The rows below give T cell receptor beta chains drawn from one sample of a study of cytomegalovirus exposure and HLA in healthy donors. Generated by immunoSEQ multiplex PCR, the TCRdb table keeps only in-frame clones and is missing some. This table has about 140,000 clones, more than 60% appearing once. Material for sequencing was PBMCs. These receptors all come from a female donor in good health and CMV-seronegative. Both conserved end residues are part of each CDR3. The order of the fields is D gene, CDR3 length, J gene, clone size, V gene, CDR3 protein, CDR3 DNA. The D gene is left open where the match is weak. Rows may omit the clone size; those that give it use once, few, many or a size class.

-,15,TRBJ1-2,-,TRBV19,CASSIAGVSNYGYTF,TGTGCCAGTAGTATAGCCGGGGTATCTAACTATGGCTACACCTTC
-,15,TRBJ2-7,-,TRBV6-5,CASSTAPDTYYEQYF,TGTGCCAGCAGCACCGCCCCCGACACCTACTACGAGCAGTACTTC
-,16,TRBJ2-2,-,TRBV9,CASSVGAQSFAGELFF,TGTGCCAGCAGCGTAGGAGCCCAAAGCTTTGCCGGGGAGCTGTTTTTT
-,14,TRBJ1-1,-,TRBV7-9,CASSPQGTNTEAFF,TGTGCCAGCAGTCCCCAGGGGACGAACACTGAAGCTTTCTTT
-,13,TRBJ2-3,-,TRBV4-1,CASSHGHTDTQYF,TGCGCCAGCAGCCACGGTCACACAGATACGCAGTATTTT
TRBD2,15,TRBJ2-5,-,TRBV27,CASSLAGGPFGTQYF,TGTGCCAGCAGTTTAGCGGGAGGGCCTTTTGGGACCCAGTACTTC
TRBD1,14,TRBJ2-7,-,TRBV6-1,CASSEWGTDYEQYF,TGTGCCAGCAGTGAATGGGGGACAGACTACGAGCAGTACTTC
TRBD1,17,TRBJ1-2,-,TRBV5-4,CASSSKTQEQGARGYTF,TGTGCCAGCAGCTCGAAGACCCAAGAACAGGGGGCTCGGGGCTACACCTTC
-,17,TRBJ2-2,-,TRBV7-9,CSSSLRRGLELTGELFF,TGTTCCAGCAGCTTACGCCGGGGACTGGAACTCACCGGGGAGCTGTTTTTT
-,15,TRBJ1-1,few,TRBV5-6,CASSLASGANTEAFF,TGTGCCAGCAGCTTGGCCTCAGGGGCGAACACTGAAGCTTTCTTT
-,16,TRBJ1-2,-,TRBV6-5,CASSSLHDGTPYGYTF,TGTGCCAGCAGTTCCCTCCACGACGGGACACCTTATGGCTACACCTTC
TRBD1,16,TRBJ1-2,-,TRBV27,CASSLSGQGVDYGYTF,TGTGCCAGCAGTTTATCGGGACAGGGAGTTGACTATGGCTACACCTTC
-,13,TRBJ2-2,-,TRBV12-5,CASGLGLTGELFF,TGTGCTAGTGGATTGGGGCTTACCGGGGAGCTGTTTTTT
TRBD1,12,TRBJ1-5,-,TRBV6-1,CASSDRVRAQHF,TGTGCCAGCAGCGACAGGGTTCGGGCCCAGCATTTT
-,15,TRBJ1-1,-,TRBV7-2,CASSLEQGLNTEAFF,TGTGCCAGCAGCTTAGAGCAGGGGCTGAACACTGAAGCTTTCTTT
TRBD1,15,TRBJ2-7,few,TRBV5-6,CASSLPGQGAYEQYF,TGTGCCAGCAGCTTGCCGGGGCAGGGGGCCTACGAGCAGTACTTC
-,14,TRBJ2-7,-,TRBV5-8,CASSLGTDFSEQYF,TGTGCCAGCAGCTTGGGGACAGATTTTTCCGAGCAGTACTTC
-,14,TRBJ2-7,-,TRBV6-5,CASSYSGRGYEQYF,TGTGCCAGCAGTTACTCTGGCAGGGGCTACGAGCAGTACTTC
TRBD1,17,TRBJ1-3,once,TRBV10-3,CATLKGVTGHSGNTIYF,TGTGCCACCCTTAAGGGAGTGACAGGGCATTCTGGAAACACCATATATTTT
TRBD1,17,TRBJ2-6,-,TRBV7-8,CASSTTPTGAGANVLTF,TGTGCCAGCAGCACAACGCCGACAGGGGCTGGGGCCAACGTCCTGACTTTC
TRBD1,14,TRBJ1-1,few,TRBV7-9,CASRSTGGHTEAFF,TGTGCCAGCAGATCAACAGGGGGTCACACTGAAGCTTTCTTT
TRBD2,16,TRBJ2-7,-,TRBV7-2,CASSSGLAGVSLEQYF,TGTGCCAGCAGTTCAGGACTAGCGGGGGTTTCCCTGGAGCAGTACTTC
TRBD1,16,TRBJ1-3,-,TRBV7-8,CASSGGTGGSGNTIYF,TGTGCCAGCAGCGGGGGGACAGGGGGCTCTGGAAACACCATATATTTT
TRBD2,16,TRBJ2-1,-,TRBV25-1,CASSDEASGLRYEQFF,TGTGCCAGCAGTGATGAAGCTAGCGGTTTGAGGTATGAGCAGTTCTTC
-,18,TRBJ1-2,-,TRBV28,CASSLIFFGPSGDFGYTF,TGTGCCAGCAGTTTAATATTTTTCGGCCCATCAGGGGATTTTGGCTACACCTTC
-,14,TRBJ1-2,-,TRBV5-3,CARREGGQSYGYTF,TGTGCCAGAAGGGAGGGGGGGCAAAGCTATGGCTACACCTTC
TRBD1,16,TRBJ1-5,-,TRBV7-9,CASSGRTGATYQPQHF,TGTGCCAGCAGCGGGCGGACAGGGGCGACCTATCAGCCCCAGCATTTT
-,12,TRBJ1-1,-,TRBV6-6,CASSHTNTEAFF,TGTGCCAGCAGCCACACGAACACTGAAGCTTTCTTT
-,17,TRBJ1-1,few,TRBV5-1,CASSLVAGIGLNTEAFF,TGCGCCAGCAGCTTGGTGGCAGGGATCGGCCTAAACACTGAAGCTTTCTTT
-,13,TRBJ1-5,-,TRBV6-6,CASSPAVYQPQHF,TGTGCCAGCAGTCCCGCGGTGTATCAGCCCCAGCATTTT
TRBD2,15,TRBJ2-1,once,TRBV5-4,CASSRTSGGVYEQFF,TGTGCCAGCAGCCGGACTAGCGGGGGGGTTTATGAGCAGTTCTTC
-,14,TRBJ2-1,-,TRBV29-1,CSVVEADSYNEQFF,TGCAGCGTTGTCGAGGCCGACTCCTACAATGAGCAGTTCTTC
TRBD2,16,TRBJ2-5,-,TRBV5-1,CASSGLAGDVGETQYF,TGCGCCAGCAGCGGACTAGCGGGAGATGTAGGAGAGACCCAGTACTTC
TRBD1,15,TRBJ1-3,-,TRBV9,CASSVGQGGGNTIYF,TGTGCCAGCAGCGTAGGGCAGGGGGGTGGAAACACCATATATTTT
-,15,TRBJ1-5,-,TRBV4-1,CASSPQTPSNQPQHF,TGCGCCAGCAGCCCCCAAACACCGAGCAATCAGCCCCAGCATTTT
-,16,TRBJ2-3,few,TRBV7-9,CASSFGRVDSEGTQYF,TGTGCCAGCAGCTTTGGGCGTGTGGATTCCGAAGGTACGCAGTATTTT
TRBD2,18,TRBJ2-3,-,TRBV11-3,CASSLDRVGTSGTDTQYF,TGTGCCAGCAGCTTAGATCGAGTAGGGACTAGCGGCACAGATACGCAGTATTTT
TRBD2,16,TRBJ2-3,once,TRBV9,CASSELAGGVTDTQYF,TGTGCCAGCAGCGAGTTAGCGGGGGGGGTCACAGATACGCAGTATTTT
TRBD2,15,TRBJ2-7,-,TRBV7-9,CSSSRETSGTYEQYF,TGTTCCAGCAGCCGTGAGACTAGCGGGACCTACGAGCAGTACTTC
-,13,TRBJ1-1,few,TRBV5-6,CASSLTEGSEAFF,TGTGCCAGCAGCTTGACGGAGGGATCTGAAGCTTTCTTT